The 32 T cell receptor beta chains in this list originate from one sample, sequenced in a study of breast tumors, draining lymph nodes, adjacent tissues. TCRdb itself ran the multiplex PCR reads through MiXCR, one entry per CDR3 protein. The data hold tens of thousands of distinct CDR3 sequences, with roughly a fifth observed a single time. Axillary draining lymph nodes of breast cancer patients supplied the node samples. Sequenced: axillary lymph node tissue. Receptor source: a female donor with breast cancer. Some clones in this sample may be carry-over from other donors' samples.

This clonotype was seen at least ten times. The chain carries TRBV25-1 and TRBJ1-6; tentative D call: TRBD1 (6 bases). The CDR3 has 13 amino acids. Trimming stripped 7 bases from V and 7 bases from J, with 11 bases between. Germline V gene data show CDR1 as MGHDK and CDR2 as SYGVNS. The CDR3 loop is CASTSTGNSPLHF. CDR3 in DNA: TGTGCCAGCACCTCAACAGGGAATTCACCCCTCCACTTT.

Ten or more counts support this clonotype. This chain connects TRBV3-1 to TRBJ2-7; 8 nucleotides align to TRBD1. This CDR3 spans 13 amino acids. Trimming cost V 4 bases and J 5 bases; bases outside gene matches: 4. Germline-derived CDR1 and CDR2 are LGHDT and YNNKEL (reference sequence). The CDR3 reads CASSLRGRDEQYF. DNA for the CDR3: TGTGCCAGCAGCCTCAGGGGGCGTGACGAGCAGTACTTC.

Notes on this clonotype: This may come from a read error, since a much larger clone is one base off. V is TRBV6-5 and J is TRBJ1-2, with D perhaps TRBD1 (5 bases). Germline lookup yields CDR1 MNHEY and CDR2 SVGAGI. CDR3 length equals 17 residues. CDR3 DNA: TGTGCCAGCTGTATAAGCTTCGGGGGGTCGGTTAACTATGGCTGCACCTTC. Translated: CASCISFGGSVNYGCTF.

CDR3 DNA sequence: TGTGCCTGGAGGGGGTCAGGGGAGGGTCAGCCCCAGCATTTT. Encoded protein: CAWRGSGEGQPQHF. The chain couples TRBV30 to TRBJ1-5, with TRBD1 as a possible D gene (6 bases). The CDR3 loop spans 14 amino acids. V dropped 3 bases and J dropped 6 bases, with 15 bases sitting between them. The germline V gene has CDR1 GTSNPN and CDR2 SVGIG (reference sequence).

This clonotype has a count of ten or more. The chain links TRBV14 to TRBJ1-3, with D uncertain. Trimming took 1 base from V and 7 from J, leaving 2 bases between them. Germline V gene lookup returns CDR1 SGHDN and CDR2 FVKESK. This CDR3 has 11 residues. CDR3: CASSQVNTIYF. CDR3 in DNA: TGTGCCAGCAGCCAAGTCAACACCATATATTTT.

This clonotype has just a few counts. The rearrangement links TRBV5-6 to TRBJ1-5, with 10 bases identical to TRBD1. There are 17 residues in the CDR3. With 3 bases clipped from V and 7 bases from J, the junction kept 13 bases outside the gene matches. Germline CDR1 is SGHDT and CDR2 is YYEEEE. CDR3: CASSSRARQGAGQPQHF. CDR3 DNA sequence: TGTGCCAGCAGCTCTCGCGCCAGACAGGGGGCGGGCCAGCCCCAGCATTTT.

This clonotype was counted ten times or more. The V call is TRBV29-1, the J call TRBJ2-1; 7 bases line up with TRBD2. Germline CDR1 reads SQVTM; CDR2 reads ANQGSEA. V was clipped by 4 bases and J by 2 bases; unmatched bases: 2. The CDR3 spans 13 residues. In DNA, the CDR3 is TGCAGCGTTGGGACTAGGACCTACAATGAGCAGTTCTTC. It specifies CSVGTRTYNEQFF.

The chain joins TRBV10-1 to TRBJ2-3; possible D gene TRBD1, 6 bases. V lost 3 bases and J lost 1, with 11 bases in between. This CDR3 has 15 residues. Germline values: CDR1 WNHNN, CDR2 SYGVQD (reference sequence). CDR3 region: CASSEGGFGTDTQYF. CDR3 in DNA: TGCGCCAGCAGTGAAGGGGGTTTCGGCACAGATACGCAGTATTTT.

As for this clonotype: A much larger clone differs from this one at a single base, so this may be a read error. No conserved phenylalanine or tryptophan ends this CDR3, so it is likely a read error. The chain joins TRBV7-9 to TRBJ1-2, with D possibly TRBD1 on 5 matching bases. The CDR3 covers 16 residues. Germline values: CDR1 SEHNR, CDR2 FQNEAQ (reference sequence). V was pared by 1 base and J by 5 bases, with 17 bases between. DNA of the CDR3: TGTGCCAGCAGCTTAGAATTTCCAGGGCGACAGTATGGCTACACCCTC. As protein: CASSLEFPGRQYGYTL.

This clonotype has ten or more counts. The chain has TRBV4-1 and TRBJ2-7; 7 bases agree with TRBD2. The germline V gene has CDR1 MGHRA and CDR2 YSYEKL. Losses at the gene ends were 4 bases for V and 2 bases for J; bases not matched to a gene: 8. The CDR3 is made up of 15 amino acids. The CDR3 sequence is CASSLQMGGPYEQYF. The CDR3 nucleotides read TGCGCCAGCAGCCTCCAAATGGGAGGGCCCTACGAGCAGTACTTC.

In this sample, this clonotype turned up many times. J is TRBJ2-2 and V is TRBV5-1; D is unresolved. The CDR3 is 13 residues long. V was pared by 2 bases and J by 4 bases, with 6 bases between. Germline lookup yields CDR1 SGHRS and CDR2 YFSETQ. The CDR3 here is CASSFSGTGELFF. DNA for the CDR3: TGCGCCAGCAGCTTTTCGGGCACCGGGGAGCTGTTTTTT. The whole variable domain, filled in from reference TRBV5-1 and TRBJ2-2, reads KAGVTQTPRYLIKTRGQQVTLSCSPISGHRSVSWYQQTPGQGLQFLFEYFSETQRNKGNFPGRFSGRQFSNSRSEMNVSTLELGDSALYLCASSFSGTGELFFGEGSRLTVL.

This clonotype was seen repeatedly, ten times or more. The chain links TRBV20-1 to TRBJ2-1; the match to TRBD2 covers 12 bases. Per germline, CDR1 DFQATT and CDR2 SNEGSKA (reference sequence). Trimming at V came to 6 bases and at J to 9 bases, leaving 12 bases not matched to a gene. The CDR3 is made up of 15 amino acids. CDR3 amino acids: CSARDLAGGPGEQFF. The CDR3 nucleotides read TGCAGTGCGCGAGACCTAGCGGGAGGGCCAGGTGAGCAGTTCTTC.

About this clonotype: The junction shows a germline mismatch at one end, possibly a read error. The genes are TRBV27 and TRBJ2-7; no reliable D call. Germline V gene data show CDR1 as MNHEY and CDR2 as SMNVEV (reference sequence). There are 15 residues in the CDR3. The CDR3 sequence: CASGLSPGRSYEQYF. CDR3 in DNA: TGTGCCAGCGGTTTATCCCCAGGCCGGTCCTACGAGCAGTACTTC.

This clonotype was counted at least ten times. The chain has TRBV9 and TRBJ2-3, with 7 positions matching TRBD1. V lost 3 bases and J lost 6; bases outside the gene matches: 7. The CDR3 extends over 14 amino acids. The V gene's germline CDR1 is SGDLS and CDR2 YYNGEE. As DNA, the CDR3 is TGTGCCAGCAGCGCAACAGGGGTCGGGGATACGCAGTATTTT. It encodes CASSATGVGDTQYF. Filled out from reference TRBV9 and TRBJ2-3, the complete variable domain reads DSGVTQTPKHLITATGQRVTLRCSPRSGDLSVYWYQQSLDQGLQFLIQYYNGEERAKGNILERFSAQQFPDLHSELNLSSLELGDSALYFCASSATGVGDTQYFGPGTRLTVL.

The table lists this clonotype with many counts. This rearrangement joins TRBV4-1 to TRBJ2-7; unclear D gene. Trimming stripped 2 bases from V and 0 bases from J, with 14 bases between. This CDR3 spans 16 amino acids. CDR1 MGHRA and CDR2 YSYEKL come from the germline V gene. The CDR3 sequence: CASSQTTRTLSYEQYF. In nucleotides, the CDR3 is TGCGCCAGCAGCCAAACAACGCGGACCCTCTCCTACGAGCAGTACTTC.

The rearrangement uses TRBV6-1 and TRBJ1-3; D is unresolved. The germline V gene has CDR1 MNHNS and CDR2 SASEGT. The CDR3 totals 15 residues. V was clipped by 5 bases and J by 0 bases, with 11 bases between them. This chain's CDR3 is CASSLDRLSGNTIYF. CDR3 coding DNA: TGTGCCAGCAGTCTAGATCGGCTCTCTGGAAACACCATATATTTT.

This clonotype was detected many times. This chain links TRBV5-6 with TRBJ2-7, with 11 bases lining up with TRBD2. CDR3 length: 14 amino acids. With V trimmed by 4 bases and J by 3 bases, 3 bases remained unmatched. Germline lookup yields CDR1 SGHDT and CDR2 YYEEEE. CDR3 sequence reads: CASSTSGSDYEQYF. In DNA form, the CDR3 reads TGTGCCAGCAGCACTAGCGGGAGCGACTACGAGCAGTACTTC.

This clonotype has a count of ten or more. The chain couples TRBV25-1 to TRBJ1-2, with D hard to call. Germline lookup yields CDR1 MGHDK and CDR2 SYGVNS. This CDR3 is 12 amino acids long. Between the trimmed V and J ends, which lost 5 bases and 6 bases, there was a span of 10 bases. This CDR3 is CASSSSGDGYTF. For the CDR3, the DNA is TGTGCCAGCAGTTCGTCAGGCGATGGCTACACCTTC.

This clonotype was detected only a few times. The rearrangement links TRBV28 to TRBJ2-1, with TRBD1 matching 12 bases. CDR1 and CDR2 from the germline V gene are MDHEN and SYDVKM. V trimming: 8 bases; J trimming: 4 bases; junction bases outside the gene matches: 6. The CDR3 has 15 amino acids. The CDR3 region is CASSGTGGAYNEQFF. The CDR3 nucleotides read TGTGCCAGCTCCGGGACAGGGGGCGCGTACAATGAGCAGTTCTTC. Full variable domain (missing parts from reference TRBV28 and TRBJ2-1): DVKVTQSSRYLVKRTGEKVFLECVQDMDHENMFWYRQDPGLGLRLIYFSYDVKMKEKGDIPEGYSVSREKKERFSLILESASTNQTSMYLCASSGTGGAYNEQFFGPGTRLTVL.

In this sample, this clonotype turned up many times. The chain has TRBV19 and TRBJ2-7; 8 bases line up with TRBD2. Losses at the gene ends were 6 bases for V and 2 bases for J; bases not matched to a gene: 12. The CDR3 sequence is 16 residues long. CDR1 and CDR2 from the germline V gene are LNHDA and SQIVND (reference sequence). The CDR3 loop reads CASSSPGGDMTYEQYF. DNA for the CDR3: TGTGCCAGTAGCTCGCCCGGGGGGGACATGACCTACGAGCAGTACTTC. Drawing the rest from reference TRBV19 and TRBJ2-7, the complete variable domain is DGGITQSPKYLFRKEGQNVTLSCEQNLNHDAMYWYRQDPGQGLRLIYYSQIVNDFQKGDIAEGYSVSREKKESFPLTVTSAQKNPTAFYLCASSSPGGDMTYEQYFGPGTRLTVT.

J is TRBJ1-3 and V is TRBV30; D gene ambiguous. CDR3 length: 15 amino acids. The germline CDR1 and CDR2 sequences are GTSNPN and SVGIG (reference sequence). V shed 5 bases and J shed 0 bases, with 14 bases lying between them. The CDR3 nucleotides read TGTGCCTGGTCCTTTGGGAGTACCTCTGGAAACACCATATATTTT. Translation: CAWSFGSTSGNTIYF.

At least ten counts were recorded for this clonotype. V is TRBV14 and J is TRBJ2-7; the D is unclear. This CDR3 spans 11 amino acids. From germline, CDR1 is SGHDN and CDR2 FVKESK. The ends were cut back, 3 bases at V and 5 bases at J, with 5 bases in the middle. The DNA for the CDR3 is TGTGCCAGCAGCCATGCACACGAGCAGTACTTC. Translating it yields CASSHAHEQYF.

This clonotype was detected ten times or more. The rearrangement uses TRBV20-1 and TRBJ2-1; TRBD2 matches 14 bases. Trimming took 5 bases from V and 7 from J; bases not matched to a gene: 7. CDR3 length: 15 amino acids. Germline V gene lookup returns CDR1 DFQATT and CDR2 SNEGSKA (reference sequence). The CDR3 protein is CSAGRLAGGLNEQFF. As DNA, the CDR3 is TGCAGTGCTGGCAGACTAGCGGGAGGGCTAAATGAGCAGTTCTTC.

This clonotype was picked up a small number of times. The chain employs TRBV28 and TRBJ2-1, with D tentatively TRBD1 or TRBD2 (7 bases each). This CDR3 region has 14 residues. Trimming took 3 bases from V and 7 from J, leaving 13 bases between them. Per germline, CDR1 MDHEN and CDR2 SYDVKM. CDR3: CASSFQGGRNEQFF. CDR3 sequence (DNA): TGTGCCAGCAGTTTTCAGGGGGGGAGGAATGAGCAGTTCTTC.

This clonotype was observed at least ten times. The rearrangement uses TRBV6-5 and TRBJ1-2, with D tentatively TRBD1 (6 bases). V dropped 2 bases and J dropped 2 bases, with 21 bases sitting between them. In germline, CDR1 is MNHEY, CDR2 SVGAGI. The CDR3 length is 18 residues. CDR3 sequence reads: CASSYGPGEGGVNYGYTF. CDR3 bases: TGTGCCAGCAGTTACGGACCTGGGGAGGGGGGCGTAAACTATGGCTACACCTTC.

This clonotype was detected ten times or more. The V and J genes are TRBV11-3 and TRBJ2-7; D is possibly TRBD2 (5 bases). V gave up 1 base and J gave up 7 bases, with 11 bases separating them. The CDR3 consists of 13 residues. CDR1 is SGHNT and CDR2 is YENEEA in the germline V gene. The CDR3 protein is CASSLASTGEQYF. DNA for the CDR3: TGTGCCAGCAGCTTAGCGTCGACGGGGGAGCAGTACTTC.

This clonotype was detected many times. V and J are TRBV6-2 or TRBV6-3 and TRBJ2-5; 11 nucleotides match TRBD1. After removal of 8 bases from V and 7 bases from J, the junction contained 9 bases not matched to a gene. The CDR3 sequence is 14 residues long. Germline values: CDR1 MNHEY, CDR2 SVGEGT. The CDR3 nucleotides are TGTGCCAGCTCCGGACAGGGGGCGAGCGGGACCCAGTACTTC. The encoded protein is CASSGQGASGTQYF.

There are many counts of this clonotype. The genes are TRBV7-2 and TRBJ1-2, with 8 bases matching TRBD1. This CDR3 comprises 14 residues. Germline lookup yields CDR1 SGHTA and CDR2 FQGNSA. V gave up 7 bases and J gave up 5 bases; unmatched junction bases: 9. CDR3 loop: CASIDRGAPYGYTF. CDR3 DNA sequence: TGTGCCAGCATCGACAGGGGAGCACCTTATGGCTACACCTTC.

This clonotype was seen many times. The J gene is TRBJ2-1, the V gene TRBV7-9; TRBD2 is a possible D gene (5 bases). The CDR3 is 15 amino acids. Trimming shortened V by 0 bases and J by 6 bases, and 12 bases separated the two germline ends. From germline, CDR1 is SEHNR and CDR2 FQNEAQ (reference sequence). The CDR3 DNA follows: TGTGCCAGCAGCTTAGCTATAGCAGGAGGCAATGAGCAGTTCTTC. Translating gives CASSLAIAGGNEQFF.

This clonotype appeared many times. This rearrangement joins TRBV5-1 to TRBJ2-7; unclear D gene. The CDR3 is 14 residues long. The ends were cut back, 4 bases at V and 0 bases at J, with 11 bases in the middle. The germline CDR1 and CDR2 sequences are SGHRS and YFSETQ. The chain's CDR3 is CASSVSPNSYEQYF. CDR3 nucleotides: TGCGCCAGCAGCGTATCGCCGAACTCCTACGAGCAGTACTTC.

This clonotype was recorded at least ten times. V is TRBV6-1 and J is TRBJ1-4; 8 positions match TRBD1. J lost 8 bases, V lost 7 bases, and 9 bases had no gene match. The CDR3 has 14 residues. Germline V lookup: CDR1 MNHNS, CDR2 SASEGT. CDR3 sequence: CASKTTGAGEKLFF. The CDR3, as DNA: TGTGCCAGCAAAACGACAGGGGCAGGGGAAAAACTGTTTTTT.

This clonotype occurred many times. V gene TRBV7-8 combines with J gene TRBJ2-1; D tentatively fits TRBD1 or TRBD2 (5 bases each). There are 14 residues in the CDR3. In germline, CDR1 is SGHVS, CDR2 FQNEAQ. V was shortened by 5 bases and J by 2 bases, with 10 bases between the two germline ends. CDR3 bases: TGTGCCAGCAGCCGGGACGCCGCCTACAATGAGCAGTTCTTC. Protein product: CASSRDAAYNEQFF. Full variable domain (missing parts from reference TRBV7-8 and TRBJ2-1): GAGVSQSPRYKVAKRGQDVALRCDPISGHVSLFWYQQALGQGPEFLTYFQNEAQLDKSGLPSDRFFAERPEGSVSTLKIQRTQQEDSAVYLCASSRDAAYNEQFFGPGTRLTVL.